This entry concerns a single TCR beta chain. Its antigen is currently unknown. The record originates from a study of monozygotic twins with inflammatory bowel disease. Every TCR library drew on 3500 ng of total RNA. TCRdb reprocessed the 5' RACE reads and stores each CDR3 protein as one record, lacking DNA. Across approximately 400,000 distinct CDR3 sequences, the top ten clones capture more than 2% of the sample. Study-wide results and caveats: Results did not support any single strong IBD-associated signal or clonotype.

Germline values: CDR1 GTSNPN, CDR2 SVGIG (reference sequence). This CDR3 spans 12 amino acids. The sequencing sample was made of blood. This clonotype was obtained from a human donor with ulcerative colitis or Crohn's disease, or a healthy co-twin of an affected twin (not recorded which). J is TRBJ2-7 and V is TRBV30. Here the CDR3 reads CAWSREGYEQYF.